Below are 26 T cell receptor beta chains sequenced from a single sample in a study of T cells after yellow fever vaccination. TCRdb reprocessed the 5' RACE reads via MiXCR and lists one record per CDR3 protein. The sample consists of under 550,000 distinct CDR3 sequences, 21% of them appearing once. The sample in question was PBMCs, obtained roughly 23 days after the first yellow fever vaccination. These receptors were taken from a man between 18 and 29 years old who received the YFV17D yellow fever vaccine.

The sample holds a few counts of this clonotype. The CDR3 region is CASSPGWNEQYF. CDR3 in DNA: TGTGCCAGCTCACCGGGGTGGAACGAGCAGTACTTC. The rearrangement joins TRBV18 to TRBJ2-7; D call uncertain. Trimming took 3 bases from V and 5 from J, leaving 8 bases between them. The CDR3 extends over 12 amino acids. Per the germline V gene, CDR1 is KGHSH and CDR2 is LQKENI.

This clonotype was seen only a few times. The rearrangement links TRBV4-3 to TRBJ1-2; 8 bases are a match to TRBD1. CDR3 length equals 15 residues. Trimming at V came to 0 bases and at J to 6 bases, leaving 6 bases not matched to a gene. The V gene's germline CDR1 is LGHNA and CDR2 YSLEER. The CDR3 coding sequence is TGCGCCAGCAGCCAAGACAGGGGGCGTCTGAATGGCTACACCTTC. It specifies CASSQDRGRLNGYTF.

The sample holds a few counts of this clonotype. This chain links TRBV30 with TRBJ1-2; D ambiguous. CDR1 GTSNPN and CDR2 SVGIG come from the germline V gene (reference sequence). This CDR3 is built from 12 residues. Deletions cut 4 bases from V and 5 bases from J, with 11 bases between. This chain's CDR3 is CAWTPAGYGYTF. The CDR3 nucleotides read TGTGCCTGGACCCCGGCCGGGTATGGCTACACCTTC.

This rearrangement joins TRBV4-1 to TRBJ2-3, with TRBD2 identical over 10 bases. The CDR3 totals 15 residues. Trimming at V came to 6 bases and at J to 2 bases, leaving 5 bases not matched to a gene. CDR1 MGHRA and CDR2 YSYEKL come from the germline V gene. DNA for the CDR3: TGCGCCAGCAGACCTCTAGCGGGGGACACAGATACGCAGTATTTT. Translation: CASRPLAGDTDTQYF.

This clonotype was detected only a few times. The chain couples TRBV12-3 or TRBV12-4 to TRBJ1-1; maybe TRBD1 (6 bases). The CDR3 covers 13 residues. V lost 5 bases and J lost 6, with 13 bases in between. The DNA of the CDR3 is TGTGCCAGCAGTGGTGGTGGGACATCTGAAGCTTTCTTT. As protein: CASSGGGTSEAFF.

The CDR3 DNA sequence: TGCGCCAGCAGCTTCCAGAAGTTCACTGAAGCTTTCTTT. It translates to CASSFQKFTEAFF. V and J are TRBV4-3 and TRBJ1-1; D is unresolved. Germline CDR1 is LGHNA and CDR2 is YSLEER. V lost 5 bases, J lost 4 bases, and 11 bases lay in between. The length of the CDR3 is 13 residues.

This clonotype was counted between two and nine times. The genes are TRBV15 and TRBJ2-7, with 7 positions matching TRBD1. Germline CDR1 LNHNV, CDR2 YYDKDF (reference sequence). The J segment lost 0 bases and the V segment lost 3 bases, leaving 2 bases of the junction unmatched. CDR3 length: 14 residues. CDR3 amino acids: CATSRDRHSYEQYV. The CDR3, as DNA: TGTGCCACCAGCAGGGACAGGCACTCCTACGAGCAGTACGTC.

In DNA form, the CDR3 reads TGTGCCATCAGTGATAGCGGGGGGGCCCAAGAGACCCAGTACTTC. Residues: CAISDSGGAQETQYF. The chain links TRBV10-3 to TRBJ2-5; 11 bases are a match to TRBD2. Trimming took 3 bases from V and 1 from J; bases not matched to a gene: 1. Per the germline V gene, CDR1 is ENHRY and CDR2 is SYGVKD. The CDR3 runs 15 residues.

The rearrangement joins TRBV5-1 to TRBJ2-1; 7 bases map to TRBD1. The CDR3 spans 13 residues. V shed 5 bases and J 3 bases; nucleotides not matched to a gene: 2. Germline-derived CDR1 and CDR2 are SGHRS and YFSETQ. CDR3 sequence: CASRDRSYNEQFF. In DNA form, the CDR3 reads TGCGCCAGCAGGGACAGGAGCTACAATGAGCAGTTCTTC.

The chain uses TRBV4-3 and TRBJ1-1, with D perhaps TRBD1 (6 bases). There are 13 residues in the CDR3. V lost 2 bases and J lost 3, with 7 bases in between. Germline V CDR1 and CDR2: LGHNA, YSLEER. Here the CDR3 DNA reads TGCGCCAGCAGCCAAAGGGGGGACACTGAAGCTTTCTTT. Translated, it gives CASSQRGDTEAFF.

This clonotype was observed a handful of times. The chain joins TRBV12-3 or TRBV12-4 to TRBJ2-5; D may be TRBD2 (6 bases). The CDR3 has 16 residues. V lost 2 bases to trimming and J lost 2 bases, with 15 bases between them. The CDR3 coding sequence is TGTGCCAGCAGTTTATCGTTGGGACTCACACAAGAGACCCAGTACTTC. Translated, it gives CASSLSLGLTQETQYF.

This clonotype was detected a few times. The V and J genes are TRBV5-1 and TRBJ2-1, with 9 bases aligning to TRBD1. V was clipped by 4 bases and J by 1 base; unmatched bases: 12. Germline V gives CDR1 SGHRS, CDR2 YFSETQ. CDR3 length: 18 amino acids. CDR3 nucleotides: TGCGCCAGCAGCCGAGCGGGCCGGGGACAGGGATCCTACAATGAGCAGTTCTTC. It specifies CASSRAGRGQGSYNEQFF.

This clonotype was found many times. The V call is TRBV4-1, the J call TRBJ1-1; no clear D gene. Between the trimmed V and J ends, which lost 6 bases and 4 bases, there was a span of 9 bases. This CDR3 is built from 12 residues. Germline CDR1 is MGHRA and CDR2 is YSYEKL. The CDR3 nucleotides read TGCGCCAGCAGATCAGGATTCACTGAAGCTTTCTTT. It yields the protein CASRSGFTEAFF.

This clonotype came up a few times. The V call is TRBV10-2, the J call TRBJ1-5; no clear D gene. V was shortened by 8 bases and J by 9 bases, with 17 bases between the two germline ends. There are 13 residues in the CDR3. CDR1 and CDR2 (germline): WSHSY, SAAADI. Here the CDR3 reads CASGGRALGPQHF. The CDR3 coding sequence is TGCGCCAGCGGAGGCCGAGCTTTGGGGCCCCAGCATTTT.

This clonotype was picked up a small number of times. The chain has TRBV10-2 and TRBJ2-1; D perhaps matches TRBD2 (6 bases). The ends were cut back, 0 bases at V and 3 bases at J, with 12 bases in the middle. The CDR3 is 16 residues long. Germline V gene lookup returns CDR1 WSHSY and CDR2 SAAADI. CDR3: CASSESGLLYYNEQFF. The DNA of the CDR3 is TGCGCCAGCAGTGAGTCTGGACTACTTTACTACAATGAGCAGTTCTTC.

The genes are TRBV28 and TRBJ2-5, with D possibly TRBD2 on 6 matching bases. The CDR3 sequence is 13 residues long. The germline CDR1 and CDR2 sequences are MDHEN and SYDVKM. Trimming stripped 6 bases from V and 5 bases from J, with 13 bases between. CDR3 DNA sequence: TGTGCCAGCAGGCGGGGAACTGGGGAGACCCAGTACTTC. This sequence encodes CASRRGTGETQYF.

This clonotype occurred many times. This chain connects TRBV4-2 to TRBJ1-3, with 7 bases aligning to TRBD1. The J segment lost 4 bases and the V segment lost 2 bases, leaving 8 bases of the junction unmatched. The CDR3 totals 16 residues. The germline V gene has CDR1 LGHNA and CDR2 YNFKEQ. In DNA, the CDR3 is TGTGCCAGCAGCCAACCGTCGACAGGGAACGGAAACACCATATATTTT. Its translation: CASSQPSTGNGNTIYF.

This clonotype occurred a few times. The chain employs TRBV6-1 and TRBJ1-1; a possible D gene is TRBD1 (5 bases). The CDR3 is made up of 13 amino acids. Per the germline V gene, CDR1 is MNHNS and CDR2 is SASEGT. Deletions cut 7 bases from V and 5 bases from J, with 14 bases between. The CDR3 coding sequence is TGTGCCAGCAACTGGGGACCCTTAACTGAAGCTTTCTTT. This sequence encodes CASNWGPLTEAFF.

The chain couples TRBV5-1 to TRBJ1-1; 7 bases agree with TRBD1. Germline V gene sequence: CDR1 SGHRS, CDR2 YFSETQ. Losses at the gene ends were 4 bases for V and 0 bases for J; bases not matched to a gene: 9. The CDR3 has 16 residues. CDR3 nucleotide sequence: TGCGCCAGCAGCGTCCCGCCACAGGGGCTGAACACTGAAGCTTTCTTT. It specifies CASSVPPQGLNTEAFF.

The rearrangement joins TRBV4-3 to TRBJ2-2; D call uncertain. CDR1 and CDR2 (germline): LGHNA, YSLEER. V gave up 3 bases and J gave up 4 bases, with 9 bases separating them. This CDR3 has 14 amino acids. CDR3 loop: CASSQGLGTGELFF. DNA for the CDR3: TGCGCCAGCAGCCAGGGTTTAGGCACCGGGGAGCTGTTTTTT.

This chain connects TRBV6-2 or TRBV6-3 to TRBJ2-1; the D gene could be TRBD1 or TRBD2 (7 bases each). V was trimmed by 0 bases and J by 7 bases, leaving 13 bases between them. CDR1 and CDR2 (germline): MNHEY, SVGEGT. The CDR3 is 15 amino acids. The CDR3, as DNA: TGTGCCAGCAGTTACTCGACAGGGAGGGGGAATGAGCAGTTCTTC. This translates into CASSYSTGRGNEQFF.

The sample holds a few counts of this clonotype. The V gene is TRBV6-1, the J gene TRBJ2-1, with a tentative D call TRBD1 (6 bases). The CDR3 runs to 15 residues. Per germline, CDR1 MNHNS and CDR2 SASEGT. V dropped 5 bases and J dropped 7 bases, with 18 bases sitting between them. The chain's CDR3 is CASSQDRPQRNEQFF. Here the CDR3 DNA reads TGTGCCAGCAGTCAAGACAGGCCCCAGCGGAATGAGCAGTTCTTC.

This chain connects TRBV28 to TRBJ2-2; D is unclear. The germline CDR1 and CDR2 sequences are MDHEN and SYDVKM. This CDR3 is 15 amino acids long. V lost 5 bases and J lost 2, with 12 bases in between. CDR3 coding DNA: TGTGCCAGCAGTCCCCGGACCTATAACACCGGGGAGCTGTTTTTT. Protein sequence: CASSPRTYNTGELFF.

The chain couples TRBV12-3 or TRBV12-4 to TRBJ1-2, with 7 bases lining up with TRBD1. This CDR3 has 13 amino acids. The V gene end was trimmed by 7 bases and the J gene end by 4 bases; junction bases not matched to a gene: 6. This CDR3 is CASTLGTAYGYTF. The CDR3 bases are TGTGCCAGCACCCTTGGGACAGCCTATGGCTACACCTTC.

This clonotype was seen a few times. This chain uses TRBV13 with TRBJ2-7, with D maybe TRBD2 (6 bases). There are 13 residues in the CDR3. Trimming stripped 6 bases from V and 2 bases from J, with 11 bases between. Germline V gives CDR1 PRHDT, CDR2 FYEKMQ (reference sequence). The CDR3 protein is CASSRGLPYEQYV. CDR3 coding DNA: TGTGCCAGCAGTCGGGGACTTCCCTACGAGCAGTACGTC.

The table lists this clonotype with a few counts. The rearrangement links TRBV7-9 to TRBJ2-1, with D uncertain. The CDR3 consists of 17 residues. V was trimmed by 0 bases and J by 0 bases, leaving 12 bases between them. Germline V CDR1 and CDR2: SEHNR, FQNEAQ (reference sequence). Written as DNA, the CDR3 is TGTGCCAGCAGCTTAGCGCGGAGTAGCTCCTCCTACAATGAGCAGTTCTTC. Translated, it gives CASSLARSSSSYNEQFF.